This passage covers 30 T cell receptor beta chains from one sample sequenced in a study of blood T cell repertoires in COVID-19. The repertoire was sequenced with immunoSEQ multiplex PCR; TCRdb's copy has only in-frame clones and lacks some. The table lists 270,000 or so clones, 86% of them singletons. The sequenced sample was peripheral blood. The receptors stem from a woman in her twenties or thirties with active or convalescent COVID-19.

Note on this clone: One end of the junction does not line up with germline, which may come from a read error. The chain has TRBV19 and TRBJ1-4; weak D call: TRBD1 (5 bases). CDR3 length: 12 residues. The germline V gene encodes CDR1 LNHDA and CDR2 SQIVND (reference sequence). The CDR3 loop is CASSATVAPVTF. CDR3 DNA sequence: TGTGCCAGTAGTGCGACAGTGGCCCCGGTGACCTTT.

The chain joins TRBV2 to TRBJ2-5, with 10 nucleotides matching TRBD2. This CDR3 is built from 14 residues. Germline V gene sequence: CDR1 SNHLY, CDR2 FYNNEI. With V trimmed by 3 bases and J by 6 bases, 4 bases remained unmatched. CDR3: CASSDIAGGQTQYF. In DNA, the CDR3 is TGTGCCAGCAGTGATATAGCGGGGGGACAGACCCAGTACTTC.

The rearrangement joins TRBV6-5 to TRBJ1-5, with D perhaps matching TRBD1 (5 bases). Trimming took off 6 bases at V and 0 bases at J, with 12 bases between the two ends. The CDR3 sequence is 15 residues long. CDR1 and CDR2 (germline): MNHEY, SVGAGI. CDR3 coding DNA: TGTGCCAGCAGACCGACAGTAAATAGCAATCAGCCCCAGCATTTT. This gives the protein CASRPTVNSNQPQHF.

This clone was found once. The V and J genes are TRBV2 and TRBJ2-5, with a weak D call TRBD2 (6 bases). CDR3 length equals 12 residues. The germline V gene encodes CDR1 SNHLY and CDR2 FYNNEI. Trimming pared 10 bases from V and 4 bases from J, leaving 13 bases between. CDR3 in DNA: TGTGCCATCCAGGGACTGGGAGAGACCCAGTACTTC. Protein product: CAIQGLGETQYF.

This clone was seen a single time. The V call is TRBV25-1, the J call TRBJ1-5, with unresolved D. This CDR3 is built from 15 residues. V was shortened by 4 bases and J by 9 bases, with 19 bases between the two germline ends. Germline assignment: CDR1 MGHDK and CDR2 SYGVNS. The CDR3 DNA reads as TGTGCCAGCAGTGGATTTGCGCAGGTCGAGGGGCCCCAGCATTTT. Amino acids: CASSGFAQVEGPQHF.

The rearrangement joins TRBV9 to TRBJ1-5; TRBD1 aligns across 7 bases. V lost 3 bases, J lost 4 bases, and 4 bases stayed unmatched. This CDR3 comprises 14 residues. CDR1 and CDR2 (germline): SGDLS, YYNGEE. Here the CDR3 reads CASSEQQGNQPQHF. In nucleotides, the CDR3 is TGTGCCAGCAGCGAACAACAGGGGAATCAGCCCCAGCATTTT.

This sequence joins TRBV19 and TRBJ1-1; D possibly corresponds to TRBD1 (5 bases). The V gene's germline CDR1 is LNHDA and CDR2 SQIVND (reference sequence). The CDR3 contains 16 residues. Trimming left V 3 bases short and J 2 bases short, with 16 bases between. In DNA, the CDR3 is TGTGCCAGTAGTATGAAGCGGGGGGGACCCAACACTGAAGCTTTCTTT. Translation gives CASSMKRGGPNTEAFF.

The V and J genes are TRBV24-1 and TRBJ1-2; 7 nucleotides align to TRBD1. Trimming cost V 0 bases and J 5 bases; bases outside gene matches: 8. This CDR3 is 16 amino acids long. Germline V gene lookup returns CDR1 KGHDR and CDR2 SFDVKD. The CDR3 sequence: CATSDLTAGGLYGYTF. The CDR3 DNA is TGTGCCACCAGTGATTTGACGGCAGGGGGGTTGTATGGCTACACCTTC.

The V gene is TRBV5-1, the J gene TRBJ2-3; TRBD2 matches 10 bases. The CDR3 spans 15 residues. Germline trimming cut 4 bases from V and 4 bases from J; bases unmatched to any gene: 6. Germline V gene data show CDR1 as SGHRS and CDR2 as YFSETQ. The CDR3 bases are TGCGCCAGCAGCAGCTTGAGCGGGGGGGCAGATACGCAGTATTTT. Amino acid sequence: CASSSLSGGADTQYF.

The chain uses TRBV9 and TRBJ1-4; 8 positions agree with TRBD1. CDR1 is SGDLS and CDR2 is YYNGEE in the germline V gene. This CDR3 is 15 amino acids long. Trimming took 3 bases from V and 2 from J; bases not matched to a gene: 3. The CDR3 protein is CASSARQGTNEKLFF. The CDR3 DNA follows: TGTGCCAGCAGCGCCAGACAGGGGACTAATGAAAAACTGTTTTTT.

This clone was seen only once. The CDR3 spells CASSLARGLETDTQYF. CDR3 nucleotides: TGTGCCAGCAGCTTAGCGCGGGGACTAGAGACAGATACGCAGTATTTT. V is TRBV7-2 and J is TRBJ2-3, with 8 bases that match TRBD2. Germline V gives CDR1 SGHTA, CDR2 FQGNSA. V gave up 0 bases and J gave up 3 bases; unmatched junction bases: 5. The CDR3 totals 16 residues.

This rearrangement joins TRBV29-1 to TRBJ2-6; 7 bases agree with TRBD2. This CDR3 is 14 amino acids long. Germline V gene sequence: CDR1 SQVTM, CDR2 ANQGSEA. V trimming: 4 bases; J trimming: 0 bases; junction bases outside the gene matches: 0. The DNA of the CDR3 is TGCAGCGTTGCGGGGGGCTCTGGGGCCAACGTCCTGACTTTC. It translates to CSVAGGSGANVLTF.

The J gene is TRBJ1-5, the V gene TRBV19; possibly TRBD1 for D (6 bases). V lost 4 bases, J lost 9 bases, and 22 bases lay in between. The length of the CDR3 is 16 residues. From germline, CDR1 is LNHDA and CDR2 SQIVND (reference sequence). The CDR3 sequence is CASSTDGTRRISPQHF. CDR3 coding DNA: TGTGCCAGTAGTACGGACGGGACACGAAGAATCTCGCCCCAGCATTTT.

This clone was seen once. The V gene is TRBV6-4, the J gene TRBJ2-2, with 14 bases that match TRBD2. Germline-derived CDR1 and CDR2 are MRHNA and SNTAGT. V lost 5 bases to trimming and J lost 1 base; unmatched junction nucleotides: 6. The CDR3 contains 18 residues. CDR3 DNA sequence: TGTGCCAGCAGTCGACTAGCGGGGGGGCTTCAGAACACCGGGGAGCTGTTTTTT. Its translation is CASSRLAGGLQNTGELFF.

This clone was counted a single time. The chain links TRBV28 to TRBJ1-3, with TRBD1 matching over 11 bases. This CDR3 contains 16 residues. V lost 3 bases and J lost 4; bases outside the gene matches: 5. Germline V gene sequence: CDR1 MDHEN, CDR2 SYDVKM. The CDR3 here is CASSLPGQGVGNTIYF. CDR3 nucleotides: TGTGCCAGCAGTTTGCCGGGACAGGGGGTCGGAAACACCATATATTTT.

The CDR3 sequence is CASTPRAADNYGYTF. The CDR3 DNA sequence: TGTGCCAGCACTCCGAGGGCAGCCGATAACTATGGCTACACCTTC. This chain joins TRBV2 and TRBJ1-2; D gene unclear. There are 15 residues in the CDR3. The germline gives CDR1 SNHLY, CDR2 FYNNEI. V lost 7 bases to trimming and J lost 1 base, with 16 bases between them.

The CDR3 loop is CASSLLAGGPIDEQFF. Written as DNA, the CDR3 is TGCGCCAGCAGCTTGTTAGCGGGGGGGCCGATTGATGAGCAGTTCTTC. The chain links TRBV5-1 to TRBJ2-1; TRBD2 agrees at 11 bases. In germline, CDR1 is SGHRS, CDR2 YFSETQ. The J segment lost 8 bases and the V segment lost 1 base, leaving 8 bases of the junction unmatched. The CDR3 covers 16 residues.

The chain is built from TRBV3-1 (or the pseudogene TRBV3-2) and TRBJ2-5; the match to TRBD1 covers 11 bases. Trimming at V came to 2 bases and at J to 6 bases, leaving 8 bases not matched to a gene. Germline CDR1 reads LGHDT; CDR2 reads YNNKEL (reference sequence). This CDR3 contains 16 residues. The CDR3 DNA reads as TGTGCCAGCAGCCAATCGGACAGGGGGCAGCGGAAGACCCAGTACTTC. Translated, it gives CASSQSDRGQRKTQYF.

This chain uses TRBV19 with TRBJ1-2; TRBD1 is a possible D gene (6 bases). V was clipped by 3 bases and J by 6 bases, with 20 bases between them. This CDR3 has 16 residues. Germline V lookup: CDR1 LNHDA, CDR2 SQIVND (reference sequence). The CDR3 protein is CASSMDRFGDRNGYTF. The CDR3 nucleotides read TGTGCCAGTAGTATGGATCGATTTGGAGACAGGAATGGCTACACCTTC.

V usage is TRBV11-3 and J usage is TRBJ2-5; perhaps TRBD1 as D (5 bases). This CDR3 comprises 15 residues. V lost 1 base, J lost 3 bases, and 12 bases lay in between. Looked up from germline, CDR1 is SGHNT and CDR2 is YENEEA. In DNA form, the CDR3 reads TGTGCCAGCAGCTTAGCCCTCCAAGGGGAAGAGACCCAGTACTTC. It encodes CASSLALQGEETQYF.

The chain couples TRBV7-9 to TRBJ1-2, with TRBD1 identical over 8 bases. After removal of 8 bases from V and 4 bases from J, the junction contained 18 bases not matched to a gene. Germline values: CDR1 SEHNR, CDR2 FQNEAQ (reference sequence). This CDR3 has 17 amino acids. In DNA form, the CDR3 reads TGTGCCAGCGCCGGACAGGGAGATCATGCTTCTACCTATGGCTACACCTTC. It translates to CASAGQGDHASTYGYTF. The full variable domain, its missing parts supplied by reference TRBV7-9 and TRBJ1-2, is DTGVSQNPRHKITKRGQNVTFRCDPISEHNRLYWYRQTLGQGPEFLTYFQNEAQLEKSRLLSDRFSAERPKGSFSTLEIQRTEQGDSAMYLCASAGQGDHASTYGYTFGSGTRLTVV.

V is TRBV6-5 and J is TRBJ1-1; no definite D call. Trimming stripped 5 bases from V and 8 bases from J, with 18 bases between. The CDR3 loop spans 14 amino acids. The germline V gene encodes CDR1 MNHEY and CDR2 SVGAGI. As DNA, the CDR3 is TGTGCCAGCAGTAAGAACTTGGCAGGTGGGGAAGCTTTCTTT. Translation: CASSKNLAGGEAFF.

The V and J genes are TRBV5-8 and TRBJ2-7; TRBD1 is a possible D gene (5 bases). Germline loops: CDR1 SGHTS, CDR2 YDEGEE. The CDR3 extends over 14 amino acids. V lost 1 base to trimming and J lost 4 bases, with 12 bases between them. For the CDR3, the DNA is TGTGCCAGCAGCTTGAGTGGCAGGGCTTACGAGCAGTACTTC. Protein sequence: CASSLSGRAYEQYF.

The J gene is TRBJ1-2, the V gene TRBV7-2, with TRBD1 matching over 9 bases. CDR3 length: 14 amino acids. J gave up 8 bases and V 4 bases, and 8 bases lay outside the gene matches. From germline, CDR1 is SGHTA and CDR2 FQGNSA. The CDR3 here is CASSSRDRVGGYTF. In nucleotides, the CDR3 is TGTGCCAGCAGCTCCCGGGACAGGGTAGGCGGCTACACCTTC.

V usage is TRBV6-1 and J usage is TRBJ2-3; D may be TRBD1 (7 bases). Germline lookup yields CDR1 MNHNS and CDR2 SASEGT. Trimming stripped 0 bases from V and 2 bases from J, with 15 bases between. The CDR3 consists of 17 residues. DNA of the CDR3: TGTGCCAGCAGTGAAGCCGGGGGACAGATAACCACAGATACGCAGTATTTT. Its protein product is CASSEAGGQITTDTQYF.

V and J are TRBV7-9 and TRBJ1-5, with 7 bases that match TRBD1. The CDR3 spans 16 residues. CDR1 and CDR2 from the germline V gene are SEHNR and FQNEAQ (reference sequence). Unmatched junction bases numbered 10, after V lost 6 bases and J lost 2 bases. CDR3 bases: TGTGCCAGCAGTTCCGAGACAGGGCTGGGCAATCAGCCCCAGCATTTT. As protein: CASSSETGLGNQPQHF.

The chain links TRBV30 to TRBJ1-1, with D possibly TRBD1 on 5 matching bases. Germline V gene sequence: CDR1 GTSNPN, CDR2 SVGIG (reference sequence). The CDR3 runs 13 residues. V was trimmed by 5 bases and J by 1 base, leaving 11 bases between them. The CDR3 DNA reads TGTGCCTGGCGCCTGGGGGGGAACACTGAAGCTTTCTTT. It translates to CAWRLGGNTEAFF.

This clone was observed a few times. This chain connects TRBV3-1 (or the pseudogene TRBV3-2) to TRBJ1-3, with 9 bases that match TRBD1. J was trimmed by 0 bases and V by 3 bases; bases with no gene match: 6. CDR3 size: 17 residues. Germline V gene data show CDR1 as LGHDT and CDR2 as YNNKEL (reference sequence). Here the CDR3 DNA reads TGTGCCAGCAGCCATTCACAGGGGGCTCGCTCTGGAAACACCATATATTTT. Protein product: CASSHSQGARSGNTIYF.

The CDR3 nucleotides read TGTGCCATCAGTGACGGGACAGGGGATAATTCACCCCTCCACTTT. Translated, it gives CAISDGTGDNSPLHF. The V call is TRBV10-3, the J call TRBJ1-6, with 10 bases lining up with TRBD1. V lost 3 bases and J lost 5; bases outside the gene matches: 1. The CDR3 is 15 residues long. CDR1 and CDR2 from the germline V gene are ENHRY and SYGVKD.

The chain has TRBV28 and TRBJ1-3, with a weak D call TRBD1 (5 bases). The V gene lost 10 bases and the J gene lost 0 bases, with 16 bases spanning the gap. The CDR3 loop spans 15 amino acids. Germline CDR1 and CDR2: MDHEN and SYDVKM. CDR3 DNA sequence: TGTGCCAACAAGACAGAAATGAGCTCTGGAAACACCATATATTTT. Translating it yields CANKTEMSSGNTIYF.